The 31 T cell receptor beta chains below were found in one sample sequenced in a study of T cell changes during pregnancy in multiple sclerosis. Using immunoSEQ multiplex PCR, the repertoire was profiled, and TCRdb retains in-frame clones only, with some absent. The data contain tens of thousands of clones, 87% of them singletons. Here the sequenced sample was CD8+ T cells from peripheral blood mononuclear cells, taken in the first trimester of pregnancy. Every receptor here comes from a female donor with multiple sclerosis, enrolled in a pregnancy study.

The table lists this clone with a count of one. The chain links TRBV27 to TRBJ1-2; TRBD1 is a possible D gene (5 bases). Trimming stripped 6 bases from V and 5 bases from J, with 16 bases between. CDR1 and CDR2 (germline): MNHEY, SMNVEV (reference sequence). CDR3 length: 14 residues. CDR3 nucleotide sequence: TGTGCCAGCAGCCAGAAGACAGACCTATATGGCTACACCTTC. It specifies CASSQKTDLYGYTF.

The CDR3: CASSQGFEGYEQYF. The CDR3 DNA reads as TGCGCCAGCAGCCAGGGGTTCGAGGGCTACGAGCAGTACTTC. The chain uses TRBV4-1 and TRBJ2-7, with D perhaps TRBD2 (5 bases). The CDR3 is made up of 14 amino acids. Looked up from germline, CDR1 is MGHRA and CDR2 is YSYEKL. The V gene lost 3 bases and the J gene lost 3 bases, with 12 bases spanning the gap.

The chain couples TRBV2 to TRBJ2-7; 8 bases are shared with TRBD2. CDR3 length: 14 residues. With V trimmed by 6 bases and J by 6 bases, 10 bases remained unmatched. Germline lookup yields CDR1 SNHLY and CDR2 FYNNEI. As DNA, the CDR3 is TGTGCCAGCAGCCAGGGTAGCGGGAATGGCGAGCAGTACTTC. As protein: CASSQGSGNGEQYF.

This CDR3 is CASSLIGGLPRDTQYF. The CDR3 DNA reads TGTGCCAGCAGTTTAATAGGAGGGCTCCCAAGAGATACGCAGTATTTT. The chain uses TRBV27 and TRBJ2-3; the D gene is possibly TRBD2 (6 bases). With 2 bases removed from V and 5 bases from J, the gap between germline ends came to 17 bases. The germline V gene has CDR1 MNHEY and CDR2 SMNVEV (reference sequence). CDR3 length: 16 amino acids.

The CDR3 is CASRPLAGEHTDTQYF. DNA of the CDR3: TGTGCCAGCAGGCCCTTAGCGGGAGAGCACACAGATACGCAGTATTTT. The chain recombines TRBV28 with TRBJ2-3; 9 bases fit TRBD2. Germline V gene lookup returns CDR1 MDHEN and CDR2 SYDVKM. This CDR3 is built from 16 residues. After removal of 6 bases from V and 2 bases from J, the junction contained 9 bases not matched to a gene.

This clone is a singleton in its sample. The chain couples TRBV7-9 to TRBJ1-1; D possibly corresponds to TRBD1 (6 bases). The germline gives CDR1 SEHNR, CDR2 FQNEAQ (reference sequence). The V and J ends lost 1 base and 4 bases respectively, with 10 bases between them. The CDR3 sequence is 14 residues long. The CDR3 DNA reads TGTGCCAGCAGCTTAGTAGGGGGGGGCACTGAAGCTTTCTTT. Translating gives CASSLVGGGTEAFF.

J is TRBJ1-2 and V is TRBV2, with D maybe TRBD1 (5 bases). V was trimmed by 6 bases and J by 2 bases, leaving 13 bases between them. CDR1 and CDR2 (germline): SNHLY, FYNNEI. CDR3 length: 14 amino acids. The CDR3 DNA is TGTGCCAGCAGCCAAAGGAGGGGAAACTATGGCTACACCTTC. Translating it yields CASSQRRGNYGYTF.

The J gene is TRBJ1-1, the V gene TRBV28; D not resolved. The V gene lost 3 bases and the J gene lost 2 bases, with 4 bases spanning the gap. The CDR3 sequence is 12 residues long. The germline V gene has CDR1 MDHEN and CDR2 SYDVKM. The CDR3 is CASSFTNTEAFF. The DNA for the CDR3 is TGTGCCAGCAGTTTCACAAACACTGAAGCTTTCTTT.

The chain couples TRBV27 to TRBJ2-7; possible D gene TRBD2, 6 bases. Germline V gene lookup returns CDR1 MNHEY and CDR2 SMNVEV (reference sequence). V lost 5 bases to trimming and J lost 2 bases, with 10 bases between them. CDR3 length: 13 residues. The CDR3 here is CASSPLATYEQYF. CDR3 DNA: TGTGCCAGCAGTCCACTAGCCACCTACGAGCAGTACTTC.

In this sample, this clone turned up a few times. This chain joins TRBV27 and TRBJ1-6, with D possibly TRBD1 on 5 matching bases. This CDR3 contains 15 residues. Trimming took 3 bases from V and 10 from J, leaving 16 bases between them. Looked up from germline, CDR1 is MNHEY and CDR2 is SMNVEV (reference sequence). CDR3 DNA: TGTGCCAGCAGTTTCGGGCGGGACCTCGGGTCACCCCTCCACTTT. The encoded protein is CASSFGRDLGSPLHF.

This clone has only one observation. The chain uses TRBV30 and TRBJ2-7; 9 nucleotides match TRBD2. After removal of 1 base from V and 6 bases from J, the junction contained 7 bases not matched to a gene. CDR1 is GTSNPN and CDR2 is SVGIG in the germline V gene (reference sequence). CDR3 length: 14 residues. The DNA of the CDR3 is TGTGCCTGGAGTGAGGCTAGCGGGAACCTCGAGCAGTACTTC. This encodes CAWSEASGNLEQYF.

The CDR3 coding sequence is TGTGCCAGTAGTATCACAACTCAGCCCCAGCATTTT. Translated: CASSITTQPQHF. V usage is TRBV19 and J usage is TRBJ1-5; the D is unclear. This CDR3 contains 12 residues. Germline lookup yields CDR1 LNHDA and CDR2 SQIVND (reference sequence). V lost 3 bases to trimming and J lost 6 bases, with 6 bases between them.

This sequence joins TRBV7-9 and TRBJ2-1, with a weak D call TRBD2 (5 bases). The CDR3 extends over 14 amino acids. The germline V gene has CDR1 SEHNR and CDR2 FQNEAQ (reference sequence). Deletions cut 5 bases from V and 0 bases from J, with 8 bases between. This CDR3 is CASSEGSSYNEQFF. DNA for the CDR3: TGTGCCAGCAGCGAAGGGAGCTCCTACAATGAGCAGTTCTTC.

The rearrangement links TRBV4-1 to TRBJ2-7; 7 positions match TRBD1. CDR1 MGHRA and CDR2 YSYEKL come from the germline V gene. The CDR3 totals 15 residues. Losses at the gene ends were 4 bases for V and 2 bases for J; bases not matched to a gene: 8. The DNA of the CDR3 is TGCGCCAGCAGCCCAAAAGGGACAGCCACCTACGAGCAGTACTTC. It encodes CASSPKGTATYEQYF.

The chain couples TRBV19 to TRBJ2-3, with D maybe TRBD1 (6 bases). The CDR3 spans 14 residues. V was shortened by 5 bases and J by 6 bases, with 15 bases between the two germline ends. Germline CDR1 reads LNHDA; CDR2 reads SQIVND (reference sequence). CDR3 sequence (DNA): TGTGCCAGTAGTGTGGCAGGGGAAGGGGATACGCAGTATTTT. Protein product: CASSVAGEGDTQYF.

The V and J genes are TRBV5-1 and TRBJ1-1; D is unclear. The CDR3 consists of 12 residues. CDR1 SGHRS and CDR2 YFSETQ come from the germline V gene. V gave up 6 bases and J gave up 3 bases, with 9 bases separating them. In nucleotides, the CDR3 is TGCGCCAGCAAGCAGGCCGACACTGAAGCTTTCTTT. The encoded protein is CASKQADTEAFF.

The CDR3 DNA sequence: TGTGCCAGCAGCGTAGAGCGGCGGGGTGAGCAGTTCTTC. Its protein product is CASSVERRGEQFF. The rearrangement uses TRBV9 and TRBJ2-1; a possible D gene is TRBD2 (6 bases). The CDR3 is 13 residues long. Germline V gene data show CDR1 as SGDLS and CDR2 as YYNGEE. V was cut by 0 bases and J by 9 bases, with 10 bases left in between.

This chain uses TRBV28 with TRBJ2-6, with a tentative D call TRBD1 (5 bases). V was pared by 3 bases and J by 2 bases, with 5 bases between. From germline, CDR1 is MDHEN and CDR2 SYDVKM. This CDR3 comprises 14 residues. CDR3: CASSLGPGANVLTF. The CDR3 bases are TGTGCCAGCAGTTTGGGGCCTGGGGCCAACGTCCTGACTTTC.

This clone has only one observation. The rearrangement uses TRBV27 and TRBJ1-1; TRBD1 agrees at 7 bases. This CDR3 is built from 13 residues. Germline V gene data show CDR1 as MNHEY and CDR2 as SMNVEV (reference sequence). The ends lost 7 bases at V and 6 bases at J; junction bases unmatched: 8. CDR3: CASNSYQGAEAFF. The CDR3 coding sequence is TGTGCCAGCAACTCATATCAGGGGGCTGAAGCTTTCTTT.

The rearrangement joins TRBV27 to TRBJ1-1; a weak D match, TRBD1 (5 bases). The CDR3 loop spans 15 amino acids. Germline assignment: CDR1 MNHEY and CDR2 SMNVEV (reference sequence). The ends were cut back, 6 bases at V and 1 base at J, with 15 bases in the middle. The CDR3 DNA follows: TGTGCCAGCAGCCAAACGTGGGGGGAGAACACTGAAGCTTTCTTT. Amino acids: CASSQTWGENTEAFF.

J is TRBJ2-7 and V is TRBV27; 10 bases align to TRBD2. There are 14 residues in the CDR3. Germline-derived CDR1 and CDR2 are MNHEY and SMNVEV (reference sequence). The trim removed 6 bases at V and 3 bases at J, leaving 5 bases unmatched. The CDR3 DNA sequence: TGTGCCAGCAGCCCTGGACTAGCGGACTACGAGCAGTACTTC. This translates into CASSPGLADYEQYF.

The V and J genes are TRBV30 and TRBJ1-1; D remains ambiguous. This CDR3 contains 11 residues. Looked up from germline, CDR1 is GTSNPN and CDR2 is SVGIG (reference sequence). Between the trimmed V and J ends, which lost 4 bases and 11 bases, there was a span of 14 bases. The CDR3 DNA sequence: TGTGCCTGGACCCACGGGAGTGAGGCTTTCTTT. It codes for CAWTHGSEAFF.

This sequence joins TRBV18 and TRBJ1-6; D perhaps matches TRBD1 (6 bases). The CDR3 is 14 residues long. In germline, CDR1 is KGHSH, CDR2 LQKENI. V was shortened by 4 bases and J by 10 bases, with 14 bases between the two germline ends. CDR3 sequence (DNA): TGTGCCAGCTCACTGAACCAGGGGTTATCACCCCTCCACTTT. This encodes CASSLNQGLSPLHF. Based on the CDR3 plus reference TRBV18 and TRBJ1-6, the full variable domain is NAGVMQNPRHLVRRRGQEARLRCSPMKGHSHVYWYRQLPEEGLKFMVYLQKENIIDESGMPKERFSAEFPKEGPSILRIQQVVRGDSAAYFCASSLNQGLSPLHFGNGTRLTVT.

J is TRBJ2-7 and V is TRBV23-1, with 11 bases fitting TRBD1. Being an ORF, TRBV23-1 has a function that is uncertain. This CDR3 spans 15 amino acids. J lost 4 bases, V lost 6 bases, and 8 bases had no gene match. The CDR3 nucleotides are TGCGCCAGCAGCCCCCGGGACAGGGGGAAATACGAGCAGTACTTC. It yields the protein CASSPRDRGKYEQYF.

CDR3 in DNA: TGTGCCAGCGCAGCGGATACTAGTCAAGAGACCCAGTACTTC. Translation: CASAADTSQETQYF. V and J are TRBV27 and TRBJ2-5, with a weak D call TRBD2 (5 bases). Germline loops: CDR1 MNHEY, CDR2 SMNVEV (reference sequence). V gave up 8 bases and J gave up 2 bases, with 15 bases separating them. The CDR3 is 14 residues long.

The chain combines TRBV6-5 with TRBJ2-1; D perhaps matches TRBD1 (5 bases). The CDR3 has 15 amino acids. V was pared by 0 bases and J by 8 bases, with 14 bases between. Germline V lookup: CDR1 MNHEY, CDR2 SVGAGI. The CDR3 sequence is CASSYSKAGFDEQFF. The CDR3 DNA follows: TGTGCCAGCAGTTACTCGAAAGCAGGGTTCGATGAGCAGTTCTTC.

The chain uses TRBV28 and TRBJ2-7; weak D call: TRBD2 (6 bases). The CDR3 covers 13 residues. Trimming cost V 6 bases and J 6 bases, with 15 bases left between them. Germline V gene sequence: CDR1 MDHEN, CDR2 SYDVKM. Written as DNA, the CDR3 is TGTGCCAGCAGCCCCTCGGCCGGGGGCGAGCAGTACTTC. Amino acids: CASSPSAGGEQYF.

The rearrangement joins TRBV11-1 to TRBJ2-1; TRBD1 matches at 9 bases. The V and J ends lost 5 bases and 5 bases, in that order; junction bases with no gene match: 4. This CDR3 is built from 14 residues. Germline V CDR1 and CDR2: SGHAT, FQDESV (reference sequence). CDR3 nucleotide sequence: TGTGCCAGCAGCAGGGACAGGGTAGACAATGAGCAGTTCTTC. It codes for CASSRDRVDNEQFF.

This clone has more than one count but fewer than ten. The chain employs TRBV6-6 and TRBJ2-5, with 12 bases that match TRBD2. This CDR3 has 16 residues. Germline V gene data show CDR1 as MNHNY and CDR2 as SVGAGI (reference sequence). V was pared by 5 bases and J by 4 bases, with 8 bases of the junction left unmatched. Here the CDR3 DNA reads TGTGCCAGCAGTCCCCTAGCGGGAGGGCCATCAGAGACCCAGTACTTC. Protein product: CASSPLAGGPSETQYF.

In this sample, this clone is medium-sized. The V call is TRBV6-4, the J call TRBJ2-3; 11 bases are shared with TRBD2. In germline, CDR1 is MRHNA, CDR2 SNTAGT. This CDR3 has 15 amino acids. V lost 3 bases and J lost 6; bases outside the gene matches: 5. The DNA of the CDR3 is TGTGCCAGCAGTGAAGAGACTAGCGGGGCCGATACGCAGTATTTT. It specifies CASSEETSGADTQYF.

This chain uses TRBV6-5 with TRBJ2-7, with 7 bases aligning to TRBD1. With 6 bases clipped from V and 2 bases from J, the junction kept 10 bases outside the gene matches. Germline CDR1 is MNHEY and CDR2 is SVGAGI. This CDR3 spans 15 amino acids. The CDR3 region has the DNA TGTGCCAGCAGGTCCGGGACAGCGGTTACCTACGAGCAGTACTTC. Protein sequence: CASRSGTAVTYEQYF.